Listed below are T cell receptor beta chains from one sample, sequenced in a study of T cell responses to AZD1222 COVID-19 vaccine. The method was immunoSEQ multiplex PCR; TCRdb's version includes in-frame clones alone and lacks a portion of them. Seen here are 100,000 to 120,000 clones, about 90% observed once, and the top ten hold about 16%. The material was peripheral blood, obtained 28 days after the second AZD1222 dose. All receptors come from an adult who received the AZD1222 COVID-19 vaccine. Both conserved end residues are part of each CDR3. Fields, in order: V gene, D gene, clone size, J gene, CDR3 DNA, CDR3 protein. A D gene is named only where the DNA matches it firmly. Expanded clones are given a class, and other clones once, few, many or no size at all.

TRBV6-4	NA	NA	TRBJ1-2	TGTGCCAGCAGTGACCAGAGAAGGCAGGGCCGAAACTATGGCTACACCTTC	CASSDQRRQGRNYGYTF
TRBV20-1	NA	NA	TRBJ1-4	TGCAGTGCTAGTAAACACGAGGGGCTGTTTTTT	CSASKHEGLFF
TRBV21-1	NA	NA	TRBJ2-1	TGTGCCAGCAGCCCCACGGGGGACAATGAGCAGTTCTTC	CASSPTGDNEQFF
TRBV28	NA	NA	TRBJ1-5	TGTGCCAGCAGGGATGACAGGCAGAATCAGCCCCAGCATTTT	CASRDDRQNQPQHF
TRBV5-1	TRBD2	NA	TRBJ2-1	TGCGCCAGCAGCCGGGGACTAGCGGGGGCCCCAAGCTCCTACAATGAGCAGTTCTTC	CASSRGLAGAPSSYNEQFF
TRBV3-1/TRBV3-2	NA	NA	TRBJ2-7	TGTGCCAGCAGCCAATCGAGGTACGAGCAGTACTTC	CASSQSRYEQYF
TRBV5-1	TRBD2	NA	TRBJ2-5	TGCGCCAGCAGTGCGGGGGAGACGGAGACCCAGTACTTC	CASSAGETETQYF
TRBV5-1	NA	NA	TRBJ1-2	TGCGCCAGCAGCCCAGGGGCCTATGGCTACACCTTC	CASSPGAYGYTF
TRBV4-1	NA	NA	TRBJ1-5	TGCGCCAGCAGCCAAGACAGAATTAGCAATCAGCCCCAGCATTTT	CASSQDRISNQPQHF
TRBV3-1/TRBV3-2	NA	NA	TRBJ1-1	TGTGCCAGCAGCCAAAGAGGTCCTTTTGGTGAAGCTTTCTTT	CASSQRGPFGEAFF
TRBV6-1	TRBD1	NA	TRBJ1-1	TGTGCCAGCAGTGACCGGACAGGGGGAAACACTGAAGCTTTCTTT	CASSDRTGGNTEAFF
TRBV7-4	NA	NA	TRBJ2-7	TGTGCCAGCAGCTTACGGGGCAGGGGGGAAGAGCAGTACTTC	CASSLRGRGEEQYF
TRBV12-3/TRBV12-4	NA	NA	TRBJ2-7	TGTGCCAGCAGTCAAGACGGTACCTACGAGCAGTACTTC	CASSQDGTYEQYF
TRBV19	TRBD1	NA	TRBJ1-2	TGTGCCAGCTCAGGGGGTTACTATGGCTACACCTTC	CASSGGYYGYTF
TRBV7-9	NA	NA	TRBJ2-1	TGTGCCAGCAGCCTCAACAGGGAGGGTGAGCAGTTCTTC	CASSLNREGEQFF
TRBV3-1/TRBV3-2	TRBD1	NA	TRBJ1-4	TGTGCCAGCAGCCAAGAGGACAGGGGTGAAAAACTGTTTTTT	CASSQEDRGEKLFF
TRBV24-1	NA	NA	TRBJ1-2	TGTGCCACCAGTGATCGGTGGGCTAACTATGGCTACACCTTC	CATSDRWANYGYTF
TRBV3-1/TRBV3-2	TRBD2	once	TRBJ2-3	TGTGCCAGCAGCCAGGGTACTAGCGGGGGCACAGATACGCAGTATTTT	CASSQGTSGGTDTQYF
TRBV7-8	TRBD1	NA	TRBJ2-5	TGTGCCAGCAGCATCTCAGGGGGCACGGAGACCCAGTACTTC	CASSISGGTETQYF
TRBV5-3	TRBD2	NA	TRBJ2-4	TGTGCCAGAAGCTCGAAACTAGCGGGGTGGGCCAAAAACATTCAGTACTTC	CARSSKLAGWAKNIQYF
TRBV10-3	NA	NA	TRBJ1-6	TGTGCCATCAGCAACTTGGACTCCTATAATTCACCCCTCCACTTT	CAISNLDSYNSPLHF
TRBV27	NA	NA	TRBJ1-1	TGTGCCAGCAGTTTCGGGGCAGGGAGTATGAACACTGAAGCTTTCTTT	CASSFGAGSMNTEAFF